These 25 T cell receptor beta chains came from one sample sequenced in a study of tumor-infiltrating lymphocytes in primary liver carcinoma. The researchers produced TCR beta cDNA from 500 to 550 ng total RNA with a constant-region primer. Amplification in three nested multiplex PCR rounds with slightly modified ARM-PCR gave rise to TCR beta libraries. The two initial PCR rounds, approximately 10 cycles each, used TRBV1-TRBV30 forward and C-beta reverse primers. MiXCR, run by TCRdb on the multiplex PCR reads, gives a single entry per CDR3 protein. The sample carries roughly 80,000 distinct CDR3 sequences, 69% recorded once. The approximately 17-32 mg bulk tissue piece was not sorted before simultaneous RNA and DNA extraction. The sample taken for sequencing was tumor-adjacent normal liver tissue. These receptors all stem from a man aged 40-49 years with primary liver carcinoma and hepatitis B virus infection.

This clonotype appeared a few times. A much larger clone sits a single nucleotide away, making a read error possible. The rearrangement links TRBV6-1 to TRBJ2-7; unclear D gene. CDR1 MNHNS and CDR2 SASEGT come from the germline V gene. Trimming removed 10 bases from V and 3 bases from J, with 13 bases in between. The CDR3 runs 12 residues. The CDR3 loop is CAIDEQRYEQYF. Written as DNA, the CDR3 is TGTGCCATCGACGAGCAGCGCTACGAGCAGTACTTC.

This clonotype was recorded once. One end of the junction varies from germline; a read error may be responsible. The chain has TRBV14 and TRBJ2-1; TRBD2 aligns across 8 bases. Germline-derived CDR1 and CDR2 are SGHDN and FVKESK. This CDR3 contains 16 residues. As DNA, the CDR3 is TGTGTCAGCAGTGCCGTAGCGGGATGGCTAAACAATGAACAATTCTTC. It codes for CVSSAVAGWLNNEQFF.

Details on this clonotype: A read error may be the cause here, since a much bigger clone is one base away. The genes are TRBV30 and TRBJ2-7; maybe TRBD2 (5 bases). The germline V gene encodes CDR1 GTSNPN and CDR2 SVGIG (reference sequence). V lost 3 bases and J lost 6, with 9 bases in between. This CDR3 spans 11 amino acids. CDR3 sequence: CAWSLAGEQYF. Here the CDR3 DNA reads TGTGCCTGGAGCCTCGCGGGCGAGCAGTACTTC.

Points on this clonotype: The junction and the germline gene differ at one end; a read error may be behind it. This chain uses TRBV11-2 with TRBJ2-1; D may correspond to TRBD1 or TRBD2 (5 bases each). The CDR3 covers 19 residues. Germline assignment: CDR1 SGHAT and CDR2 FQNNGV. The CDR3 sequence: CTSSLDGRFIGTLYNEQFF. In DNA, the CDR3 is TGTACCAGCAGTTTAGATGGGCGATTCATCGGGACCCTTTACAATGAGCAGTTCTTC. Supplemented by reference TRBV11-2 and TRBJ2-1, the full variable domain reads EAGVAQSPRYKIIEKRQSVAFWCNPISGHATLYWYQQILGQGPKLLIQFQNNGVVDDSQLPKDRFSAERLKGVDSTLKIQPAKLEDSAVYLCTSSLDGRFIGTLYNEQFFGPGTRLTVL.

The chain is built from TRBV6-2 or TRBV6-3 and TRBJ1-2; 7 positions agree with TRBD1. Germline lookup yields CDR1 MNHEY and CDR2 SVGEGT. The CDR3 is 14 amino acids. With V trimmed by 6 bases and J by 4 bases, 8 bases remained unmatched. CDR3 DNA sequence: TGTGCCAGCAGACGCCCGGGACAGATCTATGGCTACACCTTC. Its protein product is CASRRPGQIYGYTF.

In the case of this clonotype: One junction end disagrees with the germline gene, perhaps due to a read error. The rearrangement links TRBV6-5 to TRBJ2-7; D ambiguous. Germline CDR1 is MNHEY and CDR2 is SVGAGI. The CDR3 is made up of 13 amino acids. The DNA for the CDR3 is TGTGCCGGCAGTTCGAGCGCAAGATACGAGCAGTACTTC. It encodes CAGSSSARYEQYF.

This clonotype has more than one count but fewer than ten. The CDR3 end shows no conserved phenylalanine or tryptophan, and so a read error is likely. The V gene is TRBV4-2, the J gene TRBJ2-1, with D hard to call. CDR3 size: 11 residues. From germline, CDR1 is LGHNA and CDR2 YNFKEQ. CDR3 residues: CASSQADEQFL. The DNA of the CDR3 is TGCGCCAGCAGCCAAGCTGACGAGCAGTTCTTA.

This clonotype was counted ten times or more. The chain employs TRBV12-3 or TRBV12-4 and TRBJ2-2, with TRBD2 identical over 7 bases. The CDR3 has 15 amino acids. J was trimmed by 3 bases and V by 1 base; bases with no gene match: 2. The CDR3 sequence: CASSLELAHTGELFF. The CDR3 DNA is TGTGCCAGCAGTTTAGAACTAGCGCACACCGGGGAGCTGTTTTTT.

Turning to this clonotype: Since a much larger clone is just one base distant, this may be a read error. The CDR3 reads CTSSLGDHSYEQYF. CDR3 nucleotides: TGCACCAGCAGCTTGGGGGACCACTCCTACGAGCAGTACTTC. The chain links TRBV5-1 to TRBJ2-7; D tentatively fits TRBD1 or TRBD2 (5 bases each). Germline V gene lookup returns CDR1 SGHRS and CDR2 YFSETQ. This CDR3 contains 14 residues.

Note on this clonotype: A read error may be the cause here, since a much bigger clone is one base away. The chain has TRBV29-1 and TRBJ2-7, with D maybe TRBD1 (6 bases). Between the trimmed V and J ends, which lost 4 bases and 3 bases, there was a span of 16 bases. This CDR3 region has 14 residues. Germline values: CDR1 SQVTM, CDR2 ANQGSEA. CDR3: CSVVKTGMLYEQYF. The CDR3 region has the DNA TGCAGCGTTGTAAAGACAGGAATGCTCTACGAGCAGTACTTC.

V and J are TRBV11-2 and TRBJ2-2; TRBD2 matches 9 bases. The CDR3 loop spans 17 amino acids. After removal of 1 base from V and 0 bases from J, the junction contained 3 bases not matched to a gene. Germline CDR1 is SGHAT and CDR2 is FQNNGV. CDR3 residues: CASSLASGMTNTGELFF. CDR3 in DNA: TGTGCCAGCAGCTTAGCTAGCGGGATGACGAACACCGGGGAGCTGTTTTTT.

This clonotype is a singleton in its sample. Likely a read error: the CDR3 ends without its conserved phenylalanine or tryptophan. The DNA is left out, because the CDR3 cannot be placed on it with certainty; the CDR3 is given as TCRdb lists it. This rearrangement joins TRBV12-3 or TRBV12-4 to TRBJ1-1. Ends included, the CDR3 has 13 residues. CDR3 sequence: CASRQRTNTEAFY.

As concerns this clonotype: This clone may be a read error of a much larger clone one base away. The chain combines TRBV28 with TRBJ2-7, with no clear D. CDR3 size: 11 residues. Germline loops: CDR1 MDHEN, CDR2 SYDVKM. CDR3 sequence: CVSSGLYEQYF. The CDR3 DNA reads as TGTGTCAGCAGTGGTTTATACGAGCAGTACTTC.

The chain combines TRBV4-2 with TRBJ2-4; D may correspond to TRBD1 or TRBD2 (6 bases each). This CDR3 is 16 amino acids long. Germline V gives CDR1 LGHNA, CDR2 YNFKEQ. V lost 6 bases to trimming and J lost 0 bases, with 15 bases between them. The DNA for the CDR3 is TGTGCCAGCAGTCCGGAGGGGGGTGGAGCCAAAAACATTCAGTACTTC. This encodes CASSPEGGGAKNIQYF.

On this clonotype itself: This may be a read error, as it is one base from a much larger clone. This chain links TRBV28 with TRBJ2-7; D perhaps matches TRBD2 (6 bases). V lost 1 base and J 0 bases, leaving 19 bases between the germline ends. CDR1 MDHEN and CDR2 SYDVKM come from the germline V gene. The CDR3 consists of 18 residues. The CDR3 DNA reads TGTGCCAGCAGTTTATCCTCCCGCCTAGTCGGGAGCTCCTACGAGCAGTACTTC. Its protein is CASSLSSRLVGSSYEQYF.

Of note for this clonotype: The junction and the germline gene differ at one end; a read error may be behind it. CDR3: CASGDSTILSSYNEQLF. The CDR3 region has the DNA TGTGCTAGTGGCGACAGCACAATCCTAAGCTCCTACAATGAGCAGCTCTTC. V usage is TRBV12-5 and J usage is TRBJ2-1, with TRBD1 as a possible D gene (5 bases). CDR1 and CDR2 (germline): LGHNT, FRNRAP. The CDR3 extends over 17 amino acids.

Comments on this clonotype: At one boundary the junction diverges from the germline segment, which might be a read error. This sequence joins TRBV5-4 and TRBJ2-2, with D perhaps given as TRBD1 or TRBD2 (5 bases each). The CDR3 consists of 12 residues. Per the germline V gene, CDR1 is SGHNT and CDR2 is YYREEE (reference sequence). The CDR3 region is CASSLWTGQLFF. For the CDR3, the DNA is TGCGCCAGCAGCTTATGGACGGGGCAGCTGTTTTTT.

Concerning this clonotype itself: A much larger clone differs from this one at a single base, so this may be a read error. The V and J genes are TRBV7-8 and TRBJ2-7; the match to TRBD2 covers 7 bases. The CDR3 has 15 amino acids. CDR1 SGHVS and CDR2 FQNEAQ come from the germline V gene. The CDR3: CVSSFQRDYHNEQYF. CDR3 DNA: TGTGTCAGCAGCTTCCAGCGGGACTACCATAACGAGCAGTACTTC.

CDR3 in amino acids: CASSLPGLVGIEQFF. The CDR3 DNA reads TGTGCCAGCAGTCTTCCGGGACTAGTAGGTATTGAGCAGTTCTTC. The chain carries TRBV11-2 and TRBJ2-1; 8 bases are a match to TRBD2. Germline CDR1 SGHAT, CDR2 FQNNGV. V trimming: 6 bases; J trimming: 9 bases; junction bases outside the gene matches: 13. The CDR3 has 15 residues.

Concerning this clonotype itself: The junction departs from the called germline gene at one end, perhaps through a read error. The chain is built from TRBV4-3 and TRBJ2-1; 8 bases agree with TRBD2. This CDR3 has 16 residues. Germline CDR1 and CDR2: LGHNA and YSLEER. CDR3 DNA: TGCACCAGCAGCCCTGCGGGACTAGTGCTGAACAATGAGCAGTCCTTC. Translating it yields CTSSPAGLVLNNEQSF.

This clonotype was counted ten times or more. The chain links TRBV30 to TRBJ2-1, with 7 bases matching TRBD1. Germline loops: CDR1 GTSNPN, CDR2 SVGIG (reference sequence). With 1 base clipped from V and 3 bases from J, the junction kept 9 bases outside the gene matches. This CDR3 contains 16 residues. The CDR3 sequence: CAWSAAGTVLYNEQFF. CDR3 coding DNA: TGTGCCTGGAGTGCGGCCGGGACAGTCCTCTACAATGAGCAGTTCTTC. The whole variable domain, remainder taken from reference TRBV30 and TRBJ2-1, is SQTIHQWPATLVQPVGSPLSLECTVEGTSNPNLYWYRQAAGRGLQLLFYSVGIGQISSEVPQNLSASRPQDRQFILSSKKLLLSDSGFYLCAWSAAGTVLYNEQFFGPGTRLTVL.

Comments on this clonotype: Germline and junction disagree at one end, which may indicate a read error. The V gene is TRBV4-1, the J gene TRBJ2-3; D remains unclear. The CDR3 has 16 residues. Germline V gene sequence: CDR1 MGHRA, CDR2 YSYEKL. CDR3 nucleotide sequence: TGCGCCAGCAGCCCCCTCGGGTCAGCCAATGGGGATACGCAATATTTT. Translation gives CASSPLGSANGDTQYF.

A note on this clonotype: A single base separates this from a much larger clone, so it may be a read error. Since the CDR3 does not end with the conserved phenylalanine or tryptophan, this likely comes from a read error. This chain connects TRBV11-2 to TRBJ2-6, with TRBD1 matching 8 bases. The CDR3 spans 21 residues. Germline lookup yields CDR1 SGHAT and CDR2 FQNNGV. The CDR3 DNA follows: TGTGTCAGCAGCATGGGGGGAGACAGGGGCATTTCCCTCTCTGGGGCCAACGTCCTGACTCTC. Protein: CVSSMGGDRGISLSGANVLTL.

This clonotype occurred a few times. This likely comes from a read error, as the CDR3 has no conserved phenylalanine or tryptophan at its end. V gene TRBV30 combines with J gene TRBJ2-1, with 11 bases identical to TRBD2. The CDR3 length is 16 residues. The ends lost 0 bases at V and 7 bases at J; junction bases unmatched: 8. Germline values: CDR1 GTSNPN, CDR2 SVGIG (reference sequence). CDR3 protein: CAWSVWRLAGMNEQFL. The CDR3 coding sequence is TGTGCCTGGAGTGTATGGAGACTAGCGGGAATGAATGAGCAGTTCCTC.

Points on this clonotype: As the CDR3 is not closed by the conserved phenylalanine or tryptophan, this likely results from a read error. This chain connects TRBV6-2 or TRBV6-3 to TRBJ1-5, with 7 bases matching TRBD1. The CDR3 contains 14 residues. Looked up from germline, CDR1 is MNHEY and CDR2 is SVGEGT. The CDR3 is CANSFIGGPQPQHS. The CDR3 bases are TGTGCCAACAGTTTTATAGGGGGCCCTCAGCCCCAGCATTCT.